A selection of T cell receptor beta chains follows, all from one sample in a study of T cell responses to AZD1222 COVID-19 vaccine. Measured with immunoSEQ multiplex PCR; TCRdb has only the in-frame clones, and not every one. Of about 15,000 clones in the sample, around 90% were seen once. This material consisted of peripheral blood, taken 28 days after the second AZD1222 dose. The receptors here all came from an adult who received the AZD1222 COVID-19 vaccine. The CDR3 runs from the conserved cysteine through the conserved F or W. The D gene is left open where the match is weak. Size is stated for part of the rows, as once, few or many counts, or as a class when the clone is expanded.

clone_size,j_call,d_call,v_call,cdr3_nt,cdr3_aa
NA,TRBJ1-4,NA,TRBV7-2,TGTGCCAGCAGCTTAGGCGGGGGGTTTGAAAAACTGTTTTTT,CASSLGGGFEKLFF
NA,TRBJ1-1,NA,TRBV2,TGTGCCAGCAGTGGGGGAGGGAGTTCATACACTGAAGCTTTCTTT,CASSGGGSSYTEAFF
NA,TRBJ1-2,NA,TRBV30,TGTGCCTGGAGTGTCCCGGGATCATCCCCAGCTAACTATGGCTACACCTTC,CAWSVPGSSPANYGYTF
NA,TRBJ1-6,NA,TRBV7-9,TGTGCCAGCACCCAGGGCACAGGGAATTCACCCCTCCACTTT,CASTQGTGNSPLHF
NA,TRBJ1-2,NA,TRBV6-1,TGTGCCAGCAGTGAAGCGGCGGCCAGGGAGAACTATGGCTACACCTTC,CASSEAAARENYGYTF
NA,TRBJ1-1,TRBD1,TRBV29-1,TGCAGCGTTGGACAGGGGGACACTGAAGCTTTCTTT,CSVGQGDTEAFF
NA,TRBJ2-2,NA,TRBV28,TGTGCCAGCACCCCTGGTACCGGGGAGCTGTTTTTT,CASTPGTGELFF
NA,TRBJ2-1,NA,TRBV11-2,TGTGCCAGCAGCCCATCCTGGGGCAATGAGCAGTTCTTC,CASSPSWGNEQFF
NA,TRBJ1-6,NA,TRBV28,TGTGCCAGCAGTCCATCCCTTCTATCCGACAGACTCCGATCACCCCTCCACTTT,CASSPSLLSDRLRSPLHF
NA,TRBJ1-6,NA,TRBV11-2,TGTGCCAGCAGCTTACGCGGCTCCTATAATTCACCCCTCCACTTT,CASSLRGSYNSPLHF
NA,TRBJ2-7,TRBD1,TRBV9,TGTGCCAGCAGCGTAGGTGGGACAGGGGTCTACGAGCAGTACTTC,CASSVGGTGVYEQYF
NA,TRBJ1-1,NA,TRBV18,TGTGCCAGCTCACCACAGACTGTTGCCACTGAAGCTTTCTTT,CASSPQTVATEAFF
NA,TRBJ1-2,NA,TRBV28,TGTGCCAGCACCTCCCCCGACAGATCTAACTATGGCTACACCTTC,CASTSPDRSNYGYTF
NA,TRBJ2-7,TRBD2,TRBV6-6,TGTGCCAGCACTCAAGCGGGGGGAAACTACGAGCAGTACTTC,CASTQAGGNYEQYF
few,TRBJ2-2,TRBD2,TRBV4-1,TGCGCCAGCAGCCTAGCGGGGGGGCCCGGGGAGCTGTTTTTT,CASSLAGGPGELFF
NA,TRBJ2-7,TRBD2,TRBV28,TGTGCCAGCTACGAAGGGACGGGAGGGCCGTCCTACGAGCAGTACTTC,CASYEGTGGPSYEQYF
NA,TRBJ1-1,TRBD1,TRBV5-1,TGCGCCAGCAGCTTTGGCGGGGGACAGGGAAGAACTGAAGCTTTCTTT,CASSFGGGQGRTEAFF
NA,TRBJ1-2,NA,TRBV7-9,TGTGCCAGCAGCTTACTCGACCCGCTTCTCGGCTACACCTTC,CASSLLDPLLGYTF
NA,TRBJ1-5,TRBD1,TRBV19,TGTGCCAGTAGTATGACTCCGGGACAGGATCAGCCCCAGCATTTT,CASSMTPGQDQPQHF
NA,TRBJ1-1,NA,TRBV30,TGTGCCTGGAGCCTTACGGGGGGGACGACTGAAGCTTTCTTT,CAWSLTGGTTEAFF
NA,TRBJ2-2,TRBD2,TRBV7-2,TGTGCCAGCAGTTGGGATAGCGGGAGGATAACCGGGGAGCTGTTTTTT,CASSWDSGRITGELFF
once,TRBJ2-1,TRBD2,TRBV19,TGTGCCAGTAGTCCCGCGGGACTAGCCGGGAGGGATGAGCAGTTCTTC,CASSPAGLAGRDEQFF
NA,TRBJ1-3,NA,TRBV6-5,TGTGCCAGCACCACTGATGGAAACGGAAACACCATATATTTT,CASTTDGNGNTIYF
NA,TRBJ2-3,NA,TRBV5-1,TGCGCCAGCAGCTTCGGGGGTGGGAAAGGCACAGATACGCAGTATTTT,CASSFGGGKGTDTQYF
NA,TRBJ2-7,NA,TRBV19,TGTGCCAGTAGTCTCCGGACGGACTCCTACGAGCAGTACTTC,CASSLRTDSYEQYF
NA,TRBJ1-1,NA,TRBV9,TGTGCCAGCAGCGCGCTCACGCCTGGACAGAACACTGAAGCTTTCTTT,CASSALTPGQNTEAFF
NA,TRBJ1-2,TRBD1,TRBV5-1,TGCGCCAGCAGCTTGGCCACAGGGGGCTCTGGCTACACCTTC,CASSLATGGSGYTF
NA,TRBJ2-7,NA,TRBV28,TGTGCCAGCAGGGAAGGACGGACTGTTAGTTGGGAGCAGTACTTC,CASREGRTVSWEQYF
NA,TRBJ1-2,TRBD1,TRBV19,TGTGCCAGTAGTTCCCAGGGGGGTGACTATGGCTACACCTTC,CASSSQGGDYGYTF
NA,TRBJ1-5,NA,TRBV28,TGTGCCAGCAGTTTATGGGACCGTTACAATCAGCCCCAGCATTTT,CASSLWDRYNQPQHF